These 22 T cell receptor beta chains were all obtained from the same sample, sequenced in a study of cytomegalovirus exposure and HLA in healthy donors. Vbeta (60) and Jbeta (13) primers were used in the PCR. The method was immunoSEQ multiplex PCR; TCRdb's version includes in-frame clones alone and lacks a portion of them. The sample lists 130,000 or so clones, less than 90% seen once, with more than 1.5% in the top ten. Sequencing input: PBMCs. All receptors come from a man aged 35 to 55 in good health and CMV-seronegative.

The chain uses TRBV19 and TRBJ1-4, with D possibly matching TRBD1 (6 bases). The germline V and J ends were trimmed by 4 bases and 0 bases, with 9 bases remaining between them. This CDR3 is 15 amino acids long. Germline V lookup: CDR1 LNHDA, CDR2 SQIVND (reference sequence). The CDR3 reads CASSTQGSTNEKLFF. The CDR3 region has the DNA TGTGCCAGTAGTACGCAGGGGTCAACTAATGAAAAACTGTTTTTT.

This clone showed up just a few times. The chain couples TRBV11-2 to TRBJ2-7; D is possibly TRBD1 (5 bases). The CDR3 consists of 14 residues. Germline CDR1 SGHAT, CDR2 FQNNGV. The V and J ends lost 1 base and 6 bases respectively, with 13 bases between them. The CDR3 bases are TGTGCCAGCAGCTTAGGGCAGGGCGGTCTCGAGCAGTACTTC. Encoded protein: CASSLGQGGLEQYF. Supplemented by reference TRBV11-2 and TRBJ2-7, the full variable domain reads EAGVAQSPRYKIIEKRQSVAFWCNPISGHATLYWYQQILGQGPKLLIQFQNNGVVDDSQLPKDRFSAERLKGVDSTLKIQPAKLEDSAVYLCASSLGQGGLEQYFGPGTRLTVT.

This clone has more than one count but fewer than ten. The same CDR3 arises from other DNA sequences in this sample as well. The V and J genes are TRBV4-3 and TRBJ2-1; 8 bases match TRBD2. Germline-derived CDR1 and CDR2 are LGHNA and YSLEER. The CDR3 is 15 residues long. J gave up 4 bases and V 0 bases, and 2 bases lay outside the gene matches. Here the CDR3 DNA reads TGCGCCAGCAGCCAAGACAGCGGGAGTTACAATGAGCAGTTCTTC. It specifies CASSQDSGSYNEQFF.

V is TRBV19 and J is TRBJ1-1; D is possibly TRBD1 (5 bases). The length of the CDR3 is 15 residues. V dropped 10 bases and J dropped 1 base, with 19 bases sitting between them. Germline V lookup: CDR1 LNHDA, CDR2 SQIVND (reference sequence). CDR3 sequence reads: CAIRGQGLSNTEAFF. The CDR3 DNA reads TGTGCCATTAGAGGTCAGGGCCTTTCGAACACTGAAGCTTTCTTT.

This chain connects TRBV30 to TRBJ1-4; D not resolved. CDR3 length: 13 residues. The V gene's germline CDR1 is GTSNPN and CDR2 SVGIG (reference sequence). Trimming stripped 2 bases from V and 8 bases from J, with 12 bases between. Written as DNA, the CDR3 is TGTGCCTGGAGTAACGGGGTGAGGGAAAAACTGTTTTTT. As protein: CAWSNGVREKLFF.

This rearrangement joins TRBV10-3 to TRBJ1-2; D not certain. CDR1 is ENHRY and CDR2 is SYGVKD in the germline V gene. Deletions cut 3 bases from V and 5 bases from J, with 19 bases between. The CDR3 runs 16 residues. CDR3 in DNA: TGTGCCATCAGTGATCCCAGTTCACCACCGACTTATGGCTACACCTTC. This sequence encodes CAISDPSSPPTYGYTF.

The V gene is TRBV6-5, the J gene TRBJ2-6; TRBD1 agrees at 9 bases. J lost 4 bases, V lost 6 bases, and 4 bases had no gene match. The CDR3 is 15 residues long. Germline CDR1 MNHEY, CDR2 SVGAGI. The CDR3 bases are TGTGCCAGCAGGGGACAGGGCTCCGGGGCCAACGTCCTGACTTTC. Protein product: CASRGQGSGANVLTF.

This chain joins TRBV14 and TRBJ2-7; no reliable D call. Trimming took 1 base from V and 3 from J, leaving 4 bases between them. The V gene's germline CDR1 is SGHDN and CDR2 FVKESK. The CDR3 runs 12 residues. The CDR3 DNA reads TGTGCCAGCAGCCAAGTCCTCTACGAGCAGTACTTC. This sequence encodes CASSQVLYEQYF.

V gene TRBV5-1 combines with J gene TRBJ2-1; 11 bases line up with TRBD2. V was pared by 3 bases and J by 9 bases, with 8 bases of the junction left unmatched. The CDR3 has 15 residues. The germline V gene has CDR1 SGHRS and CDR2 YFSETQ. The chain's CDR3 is CASSYGTSGDPEQFF. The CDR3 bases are TGCGCCAGCAGCTATGGGACTAGCGGAGACCCTGAGCAGTTCTTC.

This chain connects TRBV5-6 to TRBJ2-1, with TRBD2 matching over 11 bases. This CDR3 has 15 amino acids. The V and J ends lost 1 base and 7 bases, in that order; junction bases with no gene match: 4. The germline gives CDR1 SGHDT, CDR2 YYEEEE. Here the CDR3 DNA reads TGTGCCAGCAGCTTGTGCCTAGCGGGAGGTAATGAGCAGTTCTTC. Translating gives CASSLCLAGGNEQFF.

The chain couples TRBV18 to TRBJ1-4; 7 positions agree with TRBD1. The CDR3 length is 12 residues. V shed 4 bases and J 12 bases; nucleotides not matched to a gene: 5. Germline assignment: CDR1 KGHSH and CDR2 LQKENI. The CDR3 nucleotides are TGTGCCAGCTCACAAGACAGGGCTCAACTGTTTTTT. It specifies CASSQDRAQLFF.

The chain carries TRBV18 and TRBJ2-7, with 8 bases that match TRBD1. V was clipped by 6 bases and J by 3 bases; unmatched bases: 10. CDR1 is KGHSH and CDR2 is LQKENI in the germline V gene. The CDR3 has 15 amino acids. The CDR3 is CASSQIQGGNYEQYF. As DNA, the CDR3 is TGTGCCAGCTCCCAAATACAGGGGGGAAACTACGAGCAGTACTTC.

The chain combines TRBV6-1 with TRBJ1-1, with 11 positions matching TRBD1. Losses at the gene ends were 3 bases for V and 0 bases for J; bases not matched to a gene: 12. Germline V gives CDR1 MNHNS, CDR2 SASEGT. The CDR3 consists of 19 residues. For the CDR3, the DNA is TGTGCCAGCAGTGAGCCTACCCCGGGACAGGGGGACATGAACACTGAAGCTTTCTTT. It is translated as CASSEPTPGQGDMNTEAFF.

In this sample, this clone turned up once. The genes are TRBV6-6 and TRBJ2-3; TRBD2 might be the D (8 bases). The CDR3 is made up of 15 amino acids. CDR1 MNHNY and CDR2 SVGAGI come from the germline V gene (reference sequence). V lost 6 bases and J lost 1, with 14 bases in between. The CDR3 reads CASSRGGLGTDTQYF. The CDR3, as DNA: TGTGCCAGCAGCAGGGGGGGACTAGGCACAGATACGCAGTATTTT.

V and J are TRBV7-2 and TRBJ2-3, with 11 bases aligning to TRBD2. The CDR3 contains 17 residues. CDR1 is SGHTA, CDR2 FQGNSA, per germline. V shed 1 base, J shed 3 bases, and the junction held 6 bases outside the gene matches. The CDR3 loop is CASSLDTSGSITDTQYF. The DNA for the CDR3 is TGTGCCAGCAGCTTAGACACTAGCGGGAGTATAACAGATACGCAGTATTTT.

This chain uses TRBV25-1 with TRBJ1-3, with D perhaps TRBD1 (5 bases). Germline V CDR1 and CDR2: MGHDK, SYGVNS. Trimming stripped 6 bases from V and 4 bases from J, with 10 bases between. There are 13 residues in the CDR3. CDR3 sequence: CASRRGTGNTIYF. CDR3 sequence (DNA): TGTGCCAGCAGGCGGGGGACGGGAAACACCATATATTTT.

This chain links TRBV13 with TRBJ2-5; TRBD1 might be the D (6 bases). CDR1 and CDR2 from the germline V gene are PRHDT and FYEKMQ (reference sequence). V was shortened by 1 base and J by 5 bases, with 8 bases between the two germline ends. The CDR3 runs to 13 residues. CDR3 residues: CASSLAGVETQYF. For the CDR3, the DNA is TGTGCCAGCAGCTTAGCAGGGGTGGAGACCCAGTACTTC.

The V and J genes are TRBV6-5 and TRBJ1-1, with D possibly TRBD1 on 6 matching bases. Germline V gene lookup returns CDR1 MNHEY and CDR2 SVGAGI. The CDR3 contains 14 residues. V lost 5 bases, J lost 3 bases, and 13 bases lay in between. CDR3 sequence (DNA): TGTGCCAGCAGTCCACAGGGTTGGGACACTGAAGCTTTCTTT. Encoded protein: CASSPQGWDTEAFF.

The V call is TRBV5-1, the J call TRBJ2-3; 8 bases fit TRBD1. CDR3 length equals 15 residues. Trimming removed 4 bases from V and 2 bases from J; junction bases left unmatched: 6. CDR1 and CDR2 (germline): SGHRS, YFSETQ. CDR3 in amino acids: CASSTEQGATDTQYF. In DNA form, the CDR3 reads TGCGCCAGCAGCACGGAGCAGGGGGCCACAGATACGCAGTATTTT.

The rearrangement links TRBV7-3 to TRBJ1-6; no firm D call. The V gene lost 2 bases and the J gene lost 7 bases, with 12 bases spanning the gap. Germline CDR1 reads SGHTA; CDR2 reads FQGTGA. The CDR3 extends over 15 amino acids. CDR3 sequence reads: CASSLRSGSNSPLHF. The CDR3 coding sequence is TGTGCCAGCAGCTTACGGTCGGGAAGCAATTCACCCCTCCACTTT.

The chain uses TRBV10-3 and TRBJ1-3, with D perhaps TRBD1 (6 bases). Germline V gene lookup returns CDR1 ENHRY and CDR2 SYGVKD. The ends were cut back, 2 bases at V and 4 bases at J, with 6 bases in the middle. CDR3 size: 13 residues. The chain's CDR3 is CAISETGGNTIYF. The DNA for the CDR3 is TGTGCCATCAGTGAGACAGGGGGAAACACCATATATTTT.

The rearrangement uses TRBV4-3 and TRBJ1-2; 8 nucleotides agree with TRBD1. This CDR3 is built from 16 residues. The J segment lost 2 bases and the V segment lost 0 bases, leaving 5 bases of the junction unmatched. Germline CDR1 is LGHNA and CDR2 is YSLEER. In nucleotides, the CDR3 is TGCGCCAGCAGCCAAGACTTCGGGACAGGAAACTATGGCTACACCTTC. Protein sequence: CASSQDFGTGNYGYTF.